This is a list of T cell receptor beta chains from one sample in a study of T-cell reconstitution after alpha-beta-depleted transplantation in children. TCRdb independently ran MiXCR on the PCR reads; one entry per CDR3 protein. The sample consists of 500,000 or so distinct CDR3 sequences, 32% of them appearing once. This specimen consisted of PBMCs from the stem cell graft donor, obtained from the stem cell graft. These receptors came from a human donor who donated a stem cell graft to a child with aplastic anemia. Each CDR3 is given with its conserved first and last residue. Fields, in order: D gene, clone size, V gene, J gene, CDR3 protein, CDR3 DNA. D genes are given only for firm matches. The size of a clone is reported for some rows only, either as once, few or many, or as a class for expanded clones.

D: -
size: -
V: TRBV11-2
J: TRBJ2-1
CDR3: CASSLIGGAQSSYNEQFF
DNA: TGTGCCAGCAGCTTAATAGGGGGGGCCCAGAGCTCCTACAATGAGCAGTTCTTC

D: -
size: once
V: TRBV5-6
J: TRBJ2-5
CDR3: CASSFSSMAETQYF
DNA: TGTGCCAGCAGCTTCTCATCCATGGCAGAGACCCAGTACTTC

D: -
size: -
V: TRBV20-1
J: TRBJ2-3
CDR3: CSARDLAAIFTDTQYF
DNA: TGCAGTGCTAGAGATTTGGCAGCCATCTTCACAGATACGCAGTATTTT

D: -
size: few
V: TRBV30
J: TRBJ1-3
CDR3: CAWSVPPRTSGNTIYF
DNA: TGTGCCTGGAGCGTCCCGCCCAGGACCTCTGGAAACACCATATATTTT

D: TRBD2
size: -
V: TRBV29-1
J: TRBJ2-3
CDR3: CSVRTSPTDTQYF
DNA: TGCAGCGTTCGGACTAGCCCGACAGATACGCAGTATTTT

D: TRBD1
size: -
V: TRBV5-1
J: TRBJ2-1
CDR3: CASTDRGRSNEQFF
DNA: TGCGCCAGCACGGACAGGGGGCGTTCCAATGAGCAGTTCTTC

D: -
size: few
V: TRBV28
J: TRBJ2-7
CDR3: CASSFIGRTSSYEQYF
DNA: TGTGCCAGCAGTTTTATAGGGCGCACCAGCTCCTACGAGCAGTACTTC

D: -
size: few
V: TRBV24-1
J: TRBJ2-7
CDR3: CATSDRVGEVSYEQYF
DNA: TGTGCCACCAGTGATCGGGTAGGGGAGGTGTCCTACGAGCAGTACTTC

D: -
size: -
V: TRBV9
J: TRBJ1-6
CDR3: CASSPVSAYNSPLHF
DNA: TGTGCCAGCAGCCCAGTGTCCGCCTATAATTCACCCCTCCACTTT

D: TRBD1
size: -
V: TRBV6-5
J: TRBJ1-2
CDR3: CASSYSGQGGSYTF
DNA: TGTGCCAGCAGTTACTCTGGGCAGGGGGGTAGCTACACCTTC

D: -
size: few
V: TRBV7-2
J: TRBJ2-1
CDR3: CASSLTADNSYNEQFF
DNA: TGTGCCAGCAGCTTAACGGCGGATAACTCCTACAATGAGCAGTTCTTC

D: -
size: -
V: TRBV6-5
J: TRBJ1-1
CDR3: CASNSPGRRNTEAFF
DNA: TGTGCCAGCAATTCCCCCGGTAGGCGGAACACTGAAGCTTTCTTT

D: -
size: -
V: TRBV4-1
J: TRBJ2-5
CDR3: CASSQVTETQYF
DNA: TGCGCCAGCAGCCAAGTTACGGAGACCCAGTACTTC

D: -
size: -
V: TRBV7-8
J: TRBJ2-7
CDR3: CASSSRTGGDYEQYF
DNA: TGTGCCAGCAGCTCCCGGACCGGTGGAGACTACGAGCAGTACTTC

D: TRBD1
size: -
V: TRBV9
J: TRBJ2-7
CDR3: CASSAISGTGGGEQYF
DNA: TGTGCCAGCAGCGCAATTTCCGGGACAGGGGGCGGCGAGCAGTACTTC